This TCR beta chain was captured in a study of T cells in Graves' hyperthyroidism and ophthalmopathy. Across the whole study: Before any treatment, at initial diagnosis, peripheral blood was collected.

Diagnoses were established using clinical symptoms, serum thyroxine and TRAb, thyroid ultrasound and orbital computed tomography. PBMCs came from 7.5 to 10 ml fresh peripheral blood. At least ten counts were recorded for this clonotype. Amplification targeted TCR beta CDR3 regions from RNA transcripts. TCR CDR3 underwent first-round RT-PCR with the HTBI primer set. TCRdb ran MiXCR on the multiplex PCR reads and lists one entry per CDR3 protein. This sample has about 370,000 distinct CDR3 sequences; roughly 15% occur once, and the top ten carry approximately 19%. Per germline, CDR1 DFQATT and CDR2 SNEGSKA (reference sequence). There are 17 residues in the CDR3. Trimming removed 2 bases from V and 1 base from J; junction bases left unmatched: 14.

The V call is TRBV20-1, the J call TRBJ2-7, with 7 bases fitting TRBD2. Sequenced input: blood. The TCR was taken from an older woman with Graves' ophthalmopathy. The DNA for the CDR3 is TGCAGTGCTAGACCACCTATGGGGCTAGCGGAGTCCTACGAGCAGTACTTC. Its protein is CSARPPMGLAESYEQYF.